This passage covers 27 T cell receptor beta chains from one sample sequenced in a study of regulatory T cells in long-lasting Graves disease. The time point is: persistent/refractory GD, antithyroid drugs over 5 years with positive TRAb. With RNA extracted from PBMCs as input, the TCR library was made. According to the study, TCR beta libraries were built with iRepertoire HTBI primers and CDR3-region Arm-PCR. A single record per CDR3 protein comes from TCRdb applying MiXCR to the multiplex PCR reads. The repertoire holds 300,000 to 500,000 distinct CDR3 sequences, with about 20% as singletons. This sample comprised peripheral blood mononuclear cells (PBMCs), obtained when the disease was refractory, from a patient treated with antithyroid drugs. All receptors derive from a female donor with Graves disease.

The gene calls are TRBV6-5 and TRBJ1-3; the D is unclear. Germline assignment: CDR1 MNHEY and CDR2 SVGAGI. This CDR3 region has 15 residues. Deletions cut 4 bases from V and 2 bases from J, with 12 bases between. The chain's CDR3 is CASSFGPSTGNTIYF. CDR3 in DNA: TGTGCCAGCAGTTTCGGACCCTCAACTGGAAACACCATATATTTT.

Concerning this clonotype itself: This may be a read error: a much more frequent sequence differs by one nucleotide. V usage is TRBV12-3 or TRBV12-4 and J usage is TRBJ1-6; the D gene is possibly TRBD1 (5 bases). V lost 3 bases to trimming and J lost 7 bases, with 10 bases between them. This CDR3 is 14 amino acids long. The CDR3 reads CASSLWDPNSPLHF. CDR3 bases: TGTGCCAGCAGTTTGTGGGACCCAAATTCACCCCTCCACTTT.

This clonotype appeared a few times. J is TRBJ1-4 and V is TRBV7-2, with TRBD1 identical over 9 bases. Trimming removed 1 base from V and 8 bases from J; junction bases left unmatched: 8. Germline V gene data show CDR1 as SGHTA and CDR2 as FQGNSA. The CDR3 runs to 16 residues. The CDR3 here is CASSLVEQGAGEKLFF. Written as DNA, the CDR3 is TGTGCCAGCAGCTTAGTAGAACAGGGGGCGGGGGAAAAACTGTTTTTT. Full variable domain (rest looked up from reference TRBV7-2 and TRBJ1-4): GAGVSQSPSNKVTEKGKDVELRCDPISGHTALYWYRQSLGQGLEFLIYFQGNSAPDKSGLPSDRFSAERTGGSVSTLTIQRTQQEDSAVYLCASSLVEQGAGEKLFFGSGTQLSVL.

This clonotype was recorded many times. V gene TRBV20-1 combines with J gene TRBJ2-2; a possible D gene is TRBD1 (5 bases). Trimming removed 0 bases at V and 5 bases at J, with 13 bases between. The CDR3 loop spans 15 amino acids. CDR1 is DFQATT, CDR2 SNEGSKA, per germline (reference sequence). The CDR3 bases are TGCAGTGCTAGAGAATTCGACAGACCTACCGGGGAGCTGTTTTTT. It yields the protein CSAREFDRPTGELFF.

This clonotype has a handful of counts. The CDR3 is CASSTWTSRSVGEQFF. The CDR3 DNA sequence: TGCGCCAGCAGTACGTGGACTAGCAGGAGTGTTGGTGAGCAGTTCTTC. The chain has TRBV10-1 and TRBJ2-1, with 8 bases lining up with TRBD2. CDR1 is WNHNN and CDR2 is SYGVQD in the germline V gene (reference sequence). The CDR3 is 16 amino acids. V lost 5 bases and J lost 9; bases outside the gene matches: 15.

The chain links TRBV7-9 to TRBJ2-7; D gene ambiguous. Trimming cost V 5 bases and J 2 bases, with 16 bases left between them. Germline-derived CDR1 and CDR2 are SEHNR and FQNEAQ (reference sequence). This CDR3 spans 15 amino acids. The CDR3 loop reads CASSLGSTRAYEQYF. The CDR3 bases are TGTGCCAGCAGCCTAGGGTCGACACGGGCCTACGAGCAGTACTTC. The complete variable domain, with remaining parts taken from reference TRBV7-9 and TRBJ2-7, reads DTGVSQNPRHKITKRGQNVTFRCDPISEHNRLYWYRQTLGQGPEFLTYFQNEAQLEKSRLLSDRFSAERPKGSFSTLEIQRTEQGDSAMYLCASSLGSTRAYEQYFGPGTRLTVT.

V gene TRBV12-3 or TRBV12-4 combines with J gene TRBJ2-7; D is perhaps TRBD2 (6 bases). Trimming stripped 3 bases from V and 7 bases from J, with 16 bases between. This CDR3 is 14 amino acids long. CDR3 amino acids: CASSLGGSSFEQYF. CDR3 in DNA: TGTGCCAGCAGTTTGGGGGGTTCCTCCTTTGAGCAGTACTTC.

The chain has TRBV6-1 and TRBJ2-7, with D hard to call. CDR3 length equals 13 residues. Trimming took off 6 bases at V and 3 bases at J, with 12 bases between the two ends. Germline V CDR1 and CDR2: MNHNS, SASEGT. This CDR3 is CASSLGVRYEQYF. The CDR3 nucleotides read TGTGCCAGCAGCCTGGGCGTCCGCTACGAGCAGTACTTC.

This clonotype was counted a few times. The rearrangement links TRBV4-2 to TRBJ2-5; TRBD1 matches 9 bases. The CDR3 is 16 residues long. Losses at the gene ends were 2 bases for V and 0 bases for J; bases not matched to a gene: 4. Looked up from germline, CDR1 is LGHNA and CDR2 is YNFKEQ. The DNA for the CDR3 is TGTGCCAGCAGCCAACGGACAGGGGCGAACCAAGAGACCCAGTACTTC. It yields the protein CASSQRTGANQETQYF.

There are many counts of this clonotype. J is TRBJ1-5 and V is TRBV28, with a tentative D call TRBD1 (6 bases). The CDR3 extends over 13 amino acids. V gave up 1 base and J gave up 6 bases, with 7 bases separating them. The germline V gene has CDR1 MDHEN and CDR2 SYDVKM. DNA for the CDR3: TGTGCCAGCAGTTTATCAGGGGTTCAGCCCCAGCATTTT. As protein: CASSLSGVQPQHF. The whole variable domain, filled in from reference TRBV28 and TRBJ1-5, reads DVKVTQSSRYLVKRTGEKVFLECVQDMDHENMFWYRQDPGLGLRLIYFSYDVKMKEKGDIPEGYSVSREKKERFSLILESASTNQTSMYLCASSLSGVQPQHFGDGTRLSIL.

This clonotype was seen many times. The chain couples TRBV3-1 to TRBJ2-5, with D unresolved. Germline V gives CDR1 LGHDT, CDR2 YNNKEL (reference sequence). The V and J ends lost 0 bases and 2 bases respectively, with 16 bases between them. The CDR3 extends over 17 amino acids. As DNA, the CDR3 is TGTGCCAGCAGCCAAGAATCATCCGGCAGGCAACAAGAGACCCAGTACTTC. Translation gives CASSQESSGRQQETQYF.

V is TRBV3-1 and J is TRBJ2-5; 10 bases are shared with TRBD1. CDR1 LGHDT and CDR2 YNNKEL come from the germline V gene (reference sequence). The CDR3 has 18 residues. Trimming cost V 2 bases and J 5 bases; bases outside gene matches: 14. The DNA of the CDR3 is TGTGCCAGCAGCCAAAGATTGGGATCGACAGGGGGCGGGGAGACCCAGTACTTC. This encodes CASSQRLGSTGGGETQYF.

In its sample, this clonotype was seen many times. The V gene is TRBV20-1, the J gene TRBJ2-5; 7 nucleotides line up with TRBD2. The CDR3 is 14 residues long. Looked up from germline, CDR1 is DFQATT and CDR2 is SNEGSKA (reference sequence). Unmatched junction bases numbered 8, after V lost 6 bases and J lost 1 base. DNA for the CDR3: TGCAGTGCCCTCCGGGGGGTGGGCCAAGAGACCCAGTACTTC. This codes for CSALRGVGQETQYF.

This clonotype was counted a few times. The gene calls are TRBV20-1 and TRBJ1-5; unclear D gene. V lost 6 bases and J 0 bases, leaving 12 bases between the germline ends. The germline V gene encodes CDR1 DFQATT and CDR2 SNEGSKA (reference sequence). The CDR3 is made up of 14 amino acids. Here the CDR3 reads CSARRLDSNQPQHF. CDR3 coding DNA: TGCAGTGCCCGACGGCTCGATAGCAATCAGCCCCAGCATTTT.

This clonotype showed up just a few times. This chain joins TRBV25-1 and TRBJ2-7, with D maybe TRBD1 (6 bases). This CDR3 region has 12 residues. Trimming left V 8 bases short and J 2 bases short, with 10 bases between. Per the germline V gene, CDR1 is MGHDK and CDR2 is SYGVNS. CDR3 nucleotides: TGTGCCAGCGGTGGACAGACCTACGAGCAGTACTTC. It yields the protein CASGGQTYEQYF.

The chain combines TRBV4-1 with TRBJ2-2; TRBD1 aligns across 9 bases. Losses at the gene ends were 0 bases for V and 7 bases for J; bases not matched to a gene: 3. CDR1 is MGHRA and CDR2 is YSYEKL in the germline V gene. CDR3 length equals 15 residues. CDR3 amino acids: CASSQDWTGDGELFF. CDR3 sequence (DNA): TGCGCCAGCAGCCAAGATTGGACAGGGGACGGGGAGCTGTTTTTT.

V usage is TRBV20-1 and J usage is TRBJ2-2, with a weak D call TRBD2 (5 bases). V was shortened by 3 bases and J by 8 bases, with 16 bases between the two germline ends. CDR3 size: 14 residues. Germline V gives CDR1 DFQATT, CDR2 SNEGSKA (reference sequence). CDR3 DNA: TGCAGTGCTAGCCCCATACTAGAAAGAGGGGAGCTGTTTTTT. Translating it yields CSASPILERGELFF.

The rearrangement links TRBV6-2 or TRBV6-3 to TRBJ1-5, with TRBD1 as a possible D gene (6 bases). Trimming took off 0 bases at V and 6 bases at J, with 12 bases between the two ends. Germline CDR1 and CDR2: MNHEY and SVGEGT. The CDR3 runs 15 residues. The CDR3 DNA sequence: TGTGCCAGCAGTTACTCGGGGGCTGAAGGTCAGCCCCAGCATTTT. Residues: CASSYSGAEGQPQHF.

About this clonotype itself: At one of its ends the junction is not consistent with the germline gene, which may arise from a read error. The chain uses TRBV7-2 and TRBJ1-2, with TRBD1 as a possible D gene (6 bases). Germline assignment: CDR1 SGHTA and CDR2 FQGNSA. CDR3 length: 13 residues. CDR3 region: CASSFRGNYGCTF. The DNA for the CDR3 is TGTGCCAGCAGCTTCAGGGGTAACTATGGCTGCACCTTC.

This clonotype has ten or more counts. CDR3 loop: CASSSDNYEQYF. CDR3 DNA sequence: TGTGCCAGCAGCTCGGACAACTACGAGCAGTACTTC. The V and J genes are TRBV11-2 and TRBJ2-7, with D perhaps matching TRBD1 (5 bases). The CDR3 has 12 amino acids. Germline CDR1 and CDR2: SGHAT and FQNNGV. Trimming removed 4 bases at V and 3 bases at J, with 7 bases between.

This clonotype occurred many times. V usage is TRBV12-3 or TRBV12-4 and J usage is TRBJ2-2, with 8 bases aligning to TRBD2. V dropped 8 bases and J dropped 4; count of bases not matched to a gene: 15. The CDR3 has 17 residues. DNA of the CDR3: TGTGCCAGCCCCTGGCGGGAGGCCAACTCGACCACCGGGGAGCTGTTTTTT. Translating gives CASPWREANSTTGELFF.

The DNA of the CDR3 is TGCAGTGCTAGACCTCCGATCGGGGGGTTCTCCTACGAGCAGTACTTC. Amino acids: CSARPPIGGFSYEQYF. The chain couples TRBV20-1 to TRBJ2-7; TRBD2 matches at 7 bases. The CDR3 consists of 16 residues. Germline trimming cut 2 bases from V and 0 bases from J; bases unmatched to any gene: 10. CDR1 DFQATT and CDR2 SNEGSKA come from the germline V gene (reference sequence).

CDR3 in DNA: TGTGCCAGCACATGGGGAACCTACGAGCAGTACTTC. It codes for CASTWGTYEQYF. The rearrangement uses TRBV7-9 and TRBJ2-7; D gene unclear. V gave up 7 bases and J gave up 2 bases, with 9 bases separating them. This CDR3 has 12 residues. Per germline, CDR1 SEHNR and CDR2 FQNEAQ (reference sequence).

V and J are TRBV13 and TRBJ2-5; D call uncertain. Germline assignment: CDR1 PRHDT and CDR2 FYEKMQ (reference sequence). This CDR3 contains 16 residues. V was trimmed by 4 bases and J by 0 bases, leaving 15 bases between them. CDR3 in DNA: TGTGCCAGCAGCTCCAGAGAGCGCGCGTACCAAGAGACCCAGTACTTC. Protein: CASSSRERAYQETQYF. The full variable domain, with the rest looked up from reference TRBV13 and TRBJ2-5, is AAGVIQSPRHLIKEKRETATLKCYPIPRHDTVYWYQQGPGQDPQFLISFYEKMQSDKGSIPDRFSAQQFSDYHSELNMSSLELGDSALYFCASSSRERAYQETQYFGPGTRLLVL.

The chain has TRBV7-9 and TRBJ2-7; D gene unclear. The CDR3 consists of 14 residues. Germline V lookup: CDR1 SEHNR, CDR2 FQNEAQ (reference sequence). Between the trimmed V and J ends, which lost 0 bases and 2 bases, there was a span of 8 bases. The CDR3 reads CASSLAEDTYEQYF. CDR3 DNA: TGTGCCAGCAGCTTAGCGGAAGACACCTACGAGCAGTACTTC.

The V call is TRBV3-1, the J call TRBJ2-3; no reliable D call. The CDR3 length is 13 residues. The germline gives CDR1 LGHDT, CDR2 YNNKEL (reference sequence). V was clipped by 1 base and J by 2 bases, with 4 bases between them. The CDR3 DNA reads TGTGCCAGCAGCCAAGTGACCACAGATACGCAGTATTTT. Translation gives CASSQVTTDTQYF.

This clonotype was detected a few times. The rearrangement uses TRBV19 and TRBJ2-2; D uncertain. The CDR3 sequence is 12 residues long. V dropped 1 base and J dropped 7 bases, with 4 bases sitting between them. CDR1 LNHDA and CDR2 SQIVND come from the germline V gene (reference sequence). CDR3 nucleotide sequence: TGTGCCAGTAGTATAGGAAACGGGGAGCTGTTTTTT. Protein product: CASSIGNGELFF.